This entry features one TCR beta chain sequence. What it binds is unknown. Sequencing was performed with immunoSEQ multiplex PCR; in TCRdb, only in-frame clones are kept and a portion is missing. The table has tens of thousands of clones, around 80% seen once. This entry comes from a study of chemoradiotherapy in HPV16-positive cancers. Background on the study: Candidate HPV-specific clones and shared TCR motifs came from two HPV16-positive patients. Study-wide points: The functional HPV-specific definition rests on just two HPV16-positive patients.

Repeated repertoire sampling spanned the course of chemoradiotherapy. This sequence originates from a human donor with HPV-associated anogenital cancer. This specimen was blood, taken from a patient who underwent chemoradiotherapy.

The CDR3 loop reads CASSPGPASGAYEQYF. The DNA for the CDR3 is TGCGCCAGCAGTCCGGGCCCAGCTAGCGGGGCTTACGAGCAGTACTTC. The V gene is TRBV4-1, the J gene TRBJ2-7, with TRBD2 matching over 9 bases. Trimming at V came to 6 bases and at J to 4 bases, leaving 13 bases not matched to a gene. Per the germline V gene, CDR1 is MGHRA and CDR2 is YSYEKL. CDR3 length equals 16 residues.